This record concerns one TCR beta chain sequence. Its antigen is currently not known. The data belong to a study of cytomegalovirus exposure and HLA in healthy donors (dated by TCRdb to the late 2010s). Turning to the overall study: According to an earlier analysis of several hundred of the donors, about 179 million T cells yielded 100 million or so unique TCR beta sequences and approximately 280 Gb of sequence data. Donor age, sex, ethnicity and CMV serostatus were collected together with the repertoire data. An earlier analysis of fewer than 750 of the donors used high-throughput TCR beta sequencing to judge whether each TCR beta V gene segment behaved as functional or pseudogenic. Every repertoire in the discovery cohort had been generated on one and the same sequencing platform. Along with the approximately 700-subject first cohort, a separate validation cohort of more than 90 different subjects was used. Roughly 300 gigabases of sequencing data and 80 million or so unique TCR sequences were included in an early release covering several hundred HLA-typed donors. Across about 370 genotyped donors of the cohort, an average of roughly 230,000 unique TCR beta nucleotide sequences per donor were sequenced, and about a sixth of those sequences were non-productive. The aim of the study was to test whether cataloging public T cell receptors could identify signatures of past pathogen exposure. To predict cytomegalovirus infection status, the study combined high-throughput TCR immunosequencing, statistical association of individual TCRs with disease status, and machine learning. The number of donors typed differed by locus, with 629-630 for A, B, C, DRB1 and DQB1, 522 for DQA1, 606 for DPA1, and around 460 for DPB1. Class I and class II HLA loci were covered by the typing at four-digit resolution. The study used immunosequencing to profile the T cell repertoires of 666 subjects and linked those repertoires to cytomegalovirus serostatus. Rather than using new phenotypic data, the later analysis identified candidate immune exposures from TCR beta sequences and from how often those sequences occurred across donors. A later genetic analysis used genome-wide SNP genotypes for about 60% of the 666 donors, treating that subset as a discovery cohort. In a later analysis, previously published TCR beta repertoires from more than 500 donors were re-analyzed and high-resolution HLA genotyping was added so that TCR occurrence patterns could be studied. Of the 398 genotyped donors, approximately 82% fell in the genetic ancestry cluster associated with self-reported Caucasian donors. About five DR-DQ haplotypes were treated as single units for association and clustering because of strong linkage in the cohort.

Library prep was done by the immunoSEQ multiplex PCR assay. For the multiplex PCR, a mixture combining 60 forward primers for TCR Vbeta segments and 13 reverse primers for TCR Jbeta segments was used. Amplification of the CDR3 region of rearranged TCR beta genes was performed with a multiplex PCR assay on genomic DNA. The amplified TCR beta libraries were sequenced on the Illumina HiSeq System as 87-base-pair reads. In the source study's methods: Across the 640 or so repertoires, a later analysis counted tens of millions of unique TCR beta chains, 9.5 million to 12 million of which were shared by at least two donors. Raw reads were error-corrected and collapsed into unique sequences with a nearest-neighbor algorithm that merged closely related sequences to remove PCR and sequencing errors. To assign V, D and J gene segments, CDR3 sequences were aligned to IMGT reference sequences. Each retained sequence needed at least a six-nucleotide match to both a V gene segment and a J gene segment. Rearrangements were called productive when the CDR3 lacked stop codons and stayed in frame with V and J; all others were non-productive. CDR3 was defined according to IMGT convention as the region running from the second conserved V-encoded cysteine to the conserved J-encoded phenylalanine. Sequences without an unambiguous match to a single V gene segment were excluded from the earlier analysis of 587 of the donors. In an earlier analysis of approximately 590 of the donors, V segments were called functional above 56.7% productive rearrangements and were called segregating when the between-donor standard deviation exceeded 5%. A statistical classification framework was developed to diagnose cytomegalovirus status using the catalog of TCR beta chain sequences. In a later analysis, V and J genes were assigned by comparing TCR nucleotide sequences against IMGT/GENE-DB human TR gene sequences. In a later analysis, CDR3 sequences and most-parsimonious VDJ recombination scenarios were assigned using the TCRdist pipeline. In a later analysis, every TCR beta chain was defined by the combination of its CDR3 amino acid sequence and its V-gene family, and reads without a unique V-gene family were dropped. A later analysis removed several hundred highly shared, low-generation-probability nucleotide sequences to deal with suspected cross-contamination and a sequencing artifact. For each public chain, a later analysis derived a clonal expansion index from normalized ranks of inferred template counts within each repertoire. A later analysis computed generation probabilities with a VDJ recombination model fitted to out-of-frame rearrangements, and checked the results against IGoR. In a later analysis, TCR-TCR, TCR-HLA and TCR-CMV co-occurrence was scored with hypergeometric tests, and a repertoire-size bias correction was applied to TCR pairs. In a later analysis, false discovery rates were estimated by permuting HLA or CMV assignments 20 times. In a later analysis, co-occurring TCRs were grouped using DBSCAN, and TCRdist sequence similarity was added for clustering within HLA-allele-positive subsets. Repertoires with fewer than 30,000 or more than 120,000 public chains were left out of co-occurrence clustering, as were a handful of repertoires with anomalous nucleotide sharing. TCRdb's version of the immuneACCESS table is confined to in-frame rearrangements and falls short of the full clone set. An unresolved V gene accounts for under half of the shortfall where checked; the remainder is of unknown origin. Clonal size and the V and J genes are those of that table, whereas D and trimming came from the DNA. The data table for this sample lists about 140,000 clones. 0.96% of the sample is in the top ten clones.

The cohort consisted of approximately 690 healthy bone marrow donors. All cohort members were sampled while nominally healthy, although unrecorded immune exposures were likely present. The donor tested CMV seronegative, placing the donor among the 350 to 400 seronegative members of the cohort. A peripheral blood sample was provided by each donor, and peripheral blood mononuclear cells were used for TCR beta sequencing. The Qiagen DNeasy Blood Extraction Kit was used to extract genomic DNA from the blood cell samples. The cysteine opens and the phenylalanine closes a CDR3 of 18 amino acids. Only CDR3 DNA is held: 54 bases, read in frame from base 1. Results the study describes overall, beyond this receptor: A cluster of highly shared sequence variants was judged likely to be a technical artifact of the sequencing pipeline. A few of the identified cytomegalovirus-associated TCR beta chains were confirmed in vitro to be specific for cytomegalovirus antigens. The only immune exposure information available for the cohort was CMV serostatus. A later genetic analysis associated a missense DCLRE1C variant with V-gene and J-gene trimming of TCR beta chains, and an independent cohort replicated the association. The 87-base-pair reads could not distinguish some IMGT-functional V segments, including TRBV6-2 and TRBV6-3, so those segments were excluded. The classifier was reported to diagnose cytomegalovirus status with high specificity and sensitivity in both the original and validation cohorts. Because HLA typing was missing for some donors at each locus, association tests included only the typed subset. Approximately 16 rarely observed V segments, including chromosome 9 orphons, were excluded from the earlier analysis of 550 to 700 of the donors because counts were too low. In this cohort, only TCR beta chains were sequenced, and detectable features were limited by the absence of alpha or paired-chain data. While some public TCRs were present in many individuals, most TCR sequences turned up only very rarely across donors. In a later analysis, some 18,000 TCR beta sequences were associated with specific HLA alleles at a false discovery rate of 0.05. The authors suggested that the approach could potentially be generalized to other disease states and immunological phenotypes. Sequencing depth was assumed to be roughly uniform across donors in the presence/absence analyses, though that assumption may not hold. Linkage disequilibrium might explain the correlated functional status among segregating V segments, but an unknown experimental factor could not be ruled out. In a later analysis, most CMV-associated TCR beta chains were found to appear HLA-restricted, with HLA associations seemingly driven largely by CMV exposure. In an earlier analysis of around 600 of the donors, most TCR beta V segments appeared in productive rearrangements about 87% or about 30% of the time, broadly matching IMGT annotations. Assigning TCR associations to individual alleles was difficult when HLA alleles, especially DR and DQ, strongly co-occurred. In a later analysis, HLA-associated TCR beta chains were found to be more clonally expanded and to have lower generation probabilities than equally common non-associated chains. A later analysis reported that several top co-occurrence clusters appeared linked to parvovirus B19, influenza, CMV and Epstein-Barr virus. A later analysis found that TCR association rates varied across HLA loci, with DRB1 alleles showing the most associated TCRs and HLA-C alleles the fewest. A further reported finding was that TCR beta sequences accurately predicted the HLA-A and HLA-B alleles for most subjects in the first cohort. A later genetic analysis reported fewer N-insertions in productive TCRs among donors in an Asian-associated ancestry cluster than the roughly 670-donor mean. The study listed 150 to 200 TCR beta chains as associated with cytomegalovirus.

The receptor chain draws on TRBV21-1 and TRBJ1-3; TRBD1 reflects the table's D call only, with no check against the DNA. TRBV21-1 is a pseudogene segment. The source of this sequence is a male donor in good health and CMV-seronegative. Sequenced sample: PBMCs. The DNA sequence reads TGTGCCAGCAGCAAAGAAGAGGGAAGGACAGCCTCTGGAAACACCATATATTTT. Translated, this is CASSKEEGRTASGNTIYF.